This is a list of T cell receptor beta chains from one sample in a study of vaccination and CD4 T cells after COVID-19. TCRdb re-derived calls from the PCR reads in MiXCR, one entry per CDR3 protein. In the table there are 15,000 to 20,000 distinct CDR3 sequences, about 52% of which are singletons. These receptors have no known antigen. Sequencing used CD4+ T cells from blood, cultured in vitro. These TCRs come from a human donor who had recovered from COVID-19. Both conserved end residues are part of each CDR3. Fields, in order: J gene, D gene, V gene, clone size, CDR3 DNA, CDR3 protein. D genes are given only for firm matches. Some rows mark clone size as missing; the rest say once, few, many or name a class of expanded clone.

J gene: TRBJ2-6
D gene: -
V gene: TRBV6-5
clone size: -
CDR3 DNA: TGTGCCAGCAGTTACTCGAACCCTCCTGGGGCCAACGTCCTGACTTTC
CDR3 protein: CASSYSNPPGANVLTF

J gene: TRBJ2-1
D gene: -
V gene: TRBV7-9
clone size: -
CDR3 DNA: TGTGCCAGCAGCTTAGCGGGACTGTCCCACAATGAGCAGTTCTTC
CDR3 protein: CASSLAGLSHNEQFF

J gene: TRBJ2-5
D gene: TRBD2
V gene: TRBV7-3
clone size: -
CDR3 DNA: TGTGCCAGCAGCTCGGGTAGCGGGGCAGGAGAGACCCAGTACTTC
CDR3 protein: CASSSGSGAGETQYF

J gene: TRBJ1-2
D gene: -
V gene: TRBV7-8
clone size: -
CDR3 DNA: TGTGCCAGCAGCTACTCGGGACAAGAGTACTATGGCTACACCTTC
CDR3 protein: CASSYSGQEYYGYTF

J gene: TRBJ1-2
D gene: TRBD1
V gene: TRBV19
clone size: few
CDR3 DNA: TGTGCCACCTTGCCTGACAGGGCCGATGGCTACACCTTC
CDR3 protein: CATLPDRADGYTF

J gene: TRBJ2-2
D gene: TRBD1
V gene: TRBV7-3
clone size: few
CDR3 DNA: TGTGCCAGCAGCCTCCCCGGGACAGGGGTTGGGGGGGAGCTGTTTTTT
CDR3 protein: CASSLPGTGVGGELFF

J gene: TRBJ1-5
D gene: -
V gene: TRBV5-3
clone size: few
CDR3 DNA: TGTGCCAGCAGCTTGATGTACGGTCACGGCAATCAGCCCCAGCATTTT
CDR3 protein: CASSLMYGHGNQPQHF

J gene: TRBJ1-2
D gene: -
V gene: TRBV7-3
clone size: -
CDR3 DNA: TGTGCCAGCAGCTTAACCGGCGGTTGGGACTATGGCTACACCTTC
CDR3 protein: CASSLTGGWDYGYTF

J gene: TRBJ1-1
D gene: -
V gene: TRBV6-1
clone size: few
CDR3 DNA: TGTGCCAGCACCCCGCGGGGTATAACTGAAGCTTTCTTT
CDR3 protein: CASTPRGITEAFF

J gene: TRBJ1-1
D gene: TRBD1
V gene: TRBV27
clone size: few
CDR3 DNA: TGTGCCAGCAGTTCAGAAACCGGGACAGGGGGCGCGACTGAAGCTTTCTTT
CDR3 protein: CASSSETGTGGATEAFF

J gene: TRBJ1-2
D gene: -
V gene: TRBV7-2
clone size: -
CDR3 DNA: TGTGCCAGCACCCGGGGGGGCCGTGGCTACACCTTC
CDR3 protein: CASTRGGRGYTF

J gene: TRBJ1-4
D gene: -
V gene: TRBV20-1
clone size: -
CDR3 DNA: TGCAGTGCTACAGAACCGCGATCAACTAATGAAAAACTGTTTTTT
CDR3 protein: CSATEPRSTNEKLFF

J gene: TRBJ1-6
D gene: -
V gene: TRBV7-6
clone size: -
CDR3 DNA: TGTGCCAGCAGCTTACGATCGGAGAGCAATTCACCCCTCCACTTT
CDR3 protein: CASSLRSESNSPLHF

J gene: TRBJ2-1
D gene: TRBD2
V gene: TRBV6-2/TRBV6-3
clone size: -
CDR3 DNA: TGTGCCAGCAGTTACTCGGGTAGCGGGGGATTCTCCTCCTACAATGAGCAGTTCTTC
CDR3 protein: CASSYSGSGGFSSYNEQFF

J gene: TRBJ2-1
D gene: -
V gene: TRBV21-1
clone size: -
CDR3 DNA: TGTGCCAGCAGGGGTAGACTAGCGGGGTTATACAATGAGCAGTTCTTC
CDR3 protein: CASRGRLAGLYNEQFF

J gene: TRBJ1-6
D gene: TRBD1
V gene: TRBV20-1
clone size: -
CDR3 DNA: TGCAGTGCCTACAGGGGCGATAATTCACCCCTCCACTTT
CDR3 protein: CSAYRGDNSPLHF

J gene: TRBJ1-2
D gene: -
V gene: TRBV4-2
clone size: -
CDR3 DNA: TGTGCCAGCAGCCAAGATAACAGGAAGGGATATGGCTACACCTTC
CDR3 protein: CASSQDNRKGYGYTF

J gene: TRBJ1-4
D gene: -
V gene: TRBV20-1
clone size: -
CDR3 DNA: TGCAGCGTCAAAAGGACGGCGGGACGGGAAAAACTGTTTTTT
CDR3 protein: CSVKRTAGREKLFF

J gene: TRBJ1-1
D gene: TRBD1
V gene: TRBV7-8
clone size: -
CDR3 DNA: TGTGCCAGCAGCTTCGGACAGGAGAACACTGAAGCTTTCTTT
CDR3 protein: CASSFGQENTEAFF

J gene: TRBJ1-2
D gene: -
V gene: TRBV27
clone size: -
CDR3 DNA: TGTGCCAGCGGACGATCTGGGGACTATGGCTACACCTTC
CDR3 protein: CASGRSGDYGYTF

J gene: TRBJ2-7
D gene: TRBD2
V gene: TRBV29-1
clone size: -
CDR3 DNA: TGCAGCGTTTTAGGGACTAGCGGGTATCATAGCTCCTACGAGCAGTACTTC
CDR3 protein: CSVLGTSGYHSSYEQYF

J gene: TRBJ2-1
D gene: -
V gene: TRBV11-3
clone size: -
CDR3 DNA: TGTGCCAGCAGCTTAGTGTTCAGTAGCGGACCCTACAATGAGCAGTTCTTC
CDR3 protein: CASSLVFSSGPYNEQFF

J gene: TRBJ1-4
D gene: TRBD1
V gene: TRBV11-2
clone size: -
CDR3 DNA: TGTGCCAGCAGCCGGGACAGGGGGCAGACTAATGAAAAACTGTTTTTT
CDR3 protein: CASSRDRGQTNEKLFF

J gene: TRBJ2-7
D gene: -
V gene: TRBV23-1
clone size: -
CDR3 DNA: TGCGCCAGCAGTCAATCCTCATATCTGTGGAGCTCCTACGAGCAGTACTTC
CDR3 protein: CASSQSSYLWSSYEQYF

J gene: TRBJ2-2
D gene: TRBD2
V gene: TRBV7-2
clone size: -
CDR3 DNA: TGTGCCAGCAGCTTGTCTAGCGGGGGGTTCGGCACCGGGGAGCTGTTTTTT
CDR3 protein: CASSLSSGGFGTGELFF

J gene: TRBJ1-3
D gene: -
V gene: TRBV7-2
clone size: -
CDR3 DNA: TGTGCCAGCAGCTTAGGGAGCTCTGGAAACACCATATATTTT
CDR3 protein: CASSLGSSGNTIYF

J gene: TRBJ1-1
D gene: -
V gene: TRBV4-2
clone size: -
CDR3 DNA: TGTGCCAGCAGCCAAGACAGACCAGGACTAAACACTGAAGCTTTCTTT
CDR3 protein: CASSQDRPGLNTEAFF

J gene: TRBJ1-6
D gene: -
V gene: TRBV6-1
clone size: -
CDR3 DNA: TGTGCCAGCAGGTCCCGGGCCACCTATTCACCCCTCCACTTT
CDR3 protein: CASRSRATYSPLHF